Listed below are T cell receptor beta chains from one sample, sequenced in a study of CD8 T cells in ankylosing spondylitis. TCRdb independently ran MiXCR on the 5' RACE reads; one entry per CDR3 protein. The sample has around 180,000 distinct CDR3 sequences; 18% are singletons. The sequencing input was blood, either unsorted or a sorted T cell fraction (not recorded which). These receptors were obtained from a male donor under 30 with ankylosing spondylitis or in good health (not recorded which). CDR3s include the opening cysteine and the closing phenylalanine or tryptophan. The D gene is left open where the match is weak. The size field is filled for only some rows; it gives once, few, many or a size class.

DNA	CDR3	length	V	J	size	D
TGTGCCAGCAGCGCTCTAGCGGGAGGGCGATACAATGAGCAGTTCTTC	CASSALAGGRYNEQFF	16	TRBV9	TRBJ2-1	many	TRBD2
TGTGCCAGCAGGCCACCGGGACTAGCGGGAGCTGGGGCCAACGTCCTGACTTTC	CASRPPGLAGAGANVLTF	18	TRBV7-2	TRBJ2-6	many	TRBD2
TGTGCCAGCAGTCATGACAGGGGTTACCAAGAGACCCAGTACTTC	CASSHDRGYQETQYF	15	TRBV6-5	TRBJ2-5	NA	TRBD1
TGCAGTGCTAGAGGGACTAGCGAGCACAATGAGCAGTTCTTC	CSARGTSEHNEQFF	14	TRBV20-1	TRBJ2-1	many	TRBD2
TGTGCCAGCAGCTCCCTAGTAAGGCTCACAGATACGCAGTATTTT	CASSSLVRLTDTQYF	15	TRBV7-3	TRBJ2-3	many	NA
TGCGCCAGCAGCACGACTAGCGGGAGCCTCCTAGATACGCAGTATTTT	CASSTTSGSLLDTQYF	16	TRBV5-1	TRBJ2-3	many	TRBD2
TGTGCCAGCAGTTATTTAGCGGACCTATACAATGAGCAGTTCTTC	CASSYLADLYNEQFF	15	TRBV6-2/TRBV6-3	TRBJ2-1	many	NA
TGTGCTAGTGCGTACATCGCTTACAATGAGCAGTTCTTC	CASAYIAYNEQFF	13	TRBV12-5	TRBJ2-1	NA	NA
TGTGCCAGCAGCCAACGGGGCGGAACCGGGGAGCTGTTTTTT	CASSQRGGTGELFF	14	TRBV3-1	TRBJ2-2	once	NA
TGTGCCAGCAGTGACCGGACAGGGTCGTCGCCAACCGGGGAGCTGTTTTTT	CASSDRTGSSPTGELFF	17	TRBV25-1	TRBJ2-2	many	TRBD1
TGTGCCAGCAGTGCCGGGGGCGGCACAGATACGCAGTATTTT	CASSAGGGTDTQYF	14	TRBV2	TRBJ2-3	many	NA
TGCAGTGCTCCCGGGACTAGCGGCTACCAAGAGACCCAGTACTTC	CSAPGTSGYQETQYF	15	TRBV20-1	TRBJ2-5	many	TRBD2
TGTGCCAGCAGCTTAGGGGACTTAAACTATGGCTACACCTTC	CASSLGDLNYGYTF	14	TRBV7-9	TRBJ1-2	NA	NA
TGTGCCAGCAGCCAAAGTCCTAGCAGGGAGACCCAGTACTTC	CASSQSPSRETQYF	14	TRBV6-5	TRBJ2-5	many	NA
TGTGCCAGCTCACCAAGCGGGGCCACCTACGAGCAGTACTTC	CASSPSGATYEQYF	14	TRBV18	TRBJ2-7	many	TRBD2
TGTGCCAGCAGCCCCGGGACCTTCAATGAGCAGTTCTTC	CASSPGTFNEQFF	13	TRBV9	TRBJ2-1	many	NA
TGTGCCATCAGTGGGGGACAGACCTACGAGCAGTACTTC	CAISGGQTYEQYF	13	TRBV10-3	TRBJ2-7	many	TRBD1
TGTGCCAGCAGCGCGGACGGATCGAACACCGGGGAGCTGTTTTTT	CASSADGSNTGELFF	15	TRBV28	TRBJ2-2	NA	NA
TGTGCCTGGGGGCAGAGCCCGGGTGAAAAACTGTTTTTT	CAWGQSPGEKLFF	13	TRBV30	TRBJ1-4	many	NA
TGTGCCAGCAGTAGCGGGAGGAGCACAGATACGCAGTATTTT	CASSSGRSTDTQYF	14	TRBV12-3/TRBV12-4	TRBJ2-3	many	TRBD2
TGCAGCGTTGCGCCCGGCAACAATGAGCAGTTCTTC	CSVAPGNNEQFF	12	TRBV29-1	TRBJ2-1	NA	NA
TGTGCCAGCAGCCCCTACGGACTAGTAGAATTCCACAATGAGCAGTTCTTC	CASSPYGLVEFHNEQFF	17	TRBV11-2	TRBJ2-1	NA	TRBD2
TGCGCCAGCAGCTACGACACAAACTATGGCTACACCTTC	CASSYDTNYGYTF	13	TRBV5-1	TRBJ1-2	many	NA
TGTGCCAGCAGCCAAGGGGCAGGTCCTAGCCACTTC	CASSQGAGPSHF	12	TRBV3-1	TRBJ2-4	many	NA
TGCGCCAGCAGCCAAGTGATCACAACGAACTATGGCTACACCTTC	CASSQVITTNYGYTF	15	TRBV4-1	TRBJ1-2	NA	NA
TGCAGTGCTAGGACCCCGGTGTACCAAGAGACCCAGTACTTC	CSARTPVYQETQYF	14	TRBV20-1	TRBJ2-5	NA	NA
TGTGCCAGCAGCTCCCACAGGGACACCGGGGAGCTGTTTTTT	CASSSHRDTGELFF	14	TRBV7-8	TRBJ2-2	many	NA
TGCGCCAGCAGCTCCGCCCGACAAAGAAACATTCAGTACTTC	CASSSARQRNIQYF	14	TRBV5-1	TRBJ2-4	many	NA
TGTGCCAGCAGTGAGGAGGCGGGGCGCGGGGAGCTGTTTTTT	CASSEEAGRGELFF	14	TRBV2	TRBJ2-2	NA	NA
TGTGCCAGCAGCTTAGTGGTGGACAATGAGCAGTTCTTC	CASSLVVDNEQFF	13	TRBV7-2	TRBJ2-1	many	NA
NA	CASSLYRGSGELFFF	15	TRBV27	TRBJ2-2	NA	NA
TGTGCCAGCACCCACCTTCCGTCAGGGCAGGTTTACGGTCATGGCTACACCTTC	CASTHLPSGQVYGHGYTF	18	TRBV6-5	TRBJ1-2	many	NA
TGCAGTGCTCCGGGACAGGGGGCAACCGGGGAGCTGTTTTTT	CSAPGQGATGELFF	14	TRBV20-1	TRBJ2-2	many	TRBD1
TGCGCCAGCAGCCAGCCGGGGACTAGCGGAAACATTCAGTACTTC	CASSQPGTSGNIQYF	15	TRBV4-1	TRBJ2-4	many	TRBD2
TGCGCCAGCAGCCCAGATGTCGGGGAGCTGTTTTTT	CASSPDVGELFF	12	TRBV5-1	TRBJ2-2	many	NA
TGTGCCAGTAGTGCCGGGACAGACTCCTACACCTTC	CASSAGTDSYTF	12	TRBV19	TRBJ1-2	many	TRBD1
TGTGCCAGCAGTTATGAGATTCCTGGAAACACCATATATTTT	CASSYEIPGNTIYF	14	TRBV12-3/TRBV12-4	TRBJ1-3	many	NA
TGCAGTGCTAGTCCCCTAGCGGGAGCGTTTGCTAGCACAGATACGCAGTATTTT	CSASPLAGAFASTDTQYF	18	TRBV20-1	TRBJ2-3	many	TRBD2
TGCAGTGCTAGAAGCAGGGTATCGAATCCAGTTAACACTGAAGCTTTCTTT	CSARSRVSNPVNTEAFF	17	TRBV20-1	TRBJ1-1	many	NA
TGTGCCAGCAGAATGACAGGGTATGTGTACGAGCAGTACTTC	CASRMTGYVYEQYF	14	TRBV27	TRBJ2-7	many	TRBD1
TGTGCCAGCAGCTTGGAGGGGGGGAAAAACACCGGGGAGCTGTTTTTT	CASSLEGGKNTGELFF	16	TRBV5-8	TRBJ2-2	NA	NA
TGTGCCAGCAGCTTATTCCCGGGACTAGACAATGAGCAGTTCTTC	CASSLFPGLDNEQFF	15	TRBV7-6	TRBJ2-1	few	TRBD2
TGTGCCAGCAGTTCTGTGAATCTGGGGACTGAAGCTTTCTTT	CASSSVNLGTEAFF	14	TRBV6-5	TRBJ1-1	many	NA
TGTGCCAGCAGCCACCCGGGACAGGGATACAATGAGCAGTTCTTC	CASSHPGQGYNEQFF	15	TRBV12-3/TRBV12-4	TRBJ2-1	many	TRBD1
TGCAGTGCTAGAGATGGAGTCCGCCTGGTGAACAATGAGCAGTTCTTC	CSARDGVRLVNNEQFF	16	TRBV20-1	TRBJ2-1	many	NA
TGCAGTGCCAACATACCGGGACACACCGAGCAGTTCTTC	CSANIPGHTEQFF	13	TRBV20-1	TRBJ2-1	NA	NA
TGTGCCAGCAGCCCCGGACAAAACATTCAGTACTTC	CASSPGQNIQYF	12	TRBV7-9	TRBJ2-4	many	NA
TGTGCCAGCAGCTTCAAGGCGATTGCTAGCACAGATACGCAGTATTTT	CASSFKAIASTDTQYF	16	TRBV11-3	TRBJ2-3	NA	NA
TGTGCCATCAGTGATGGGGGGGCGAACGAAAAACTGTTTTTT	CAISDGGANEKLFF	14	TRBV10-3	TRBJ1-4	many	NA
TGTGCCAGCAGTTTAACAGGGGGCATTACACCCCTCCACTTT	CASSLTGGITPLHF	14	TRBV12-3/TRBV12-4	TRBJ1-6	many	TRBD1
TGTGCCTGGGGGACTGTATCCTACGAGCAGTACTTC	CAWGTVSYEQYF	12	TRBV30	TRBJ2-7	few	NA
TGCAGCGTTGGAGACTTATCAGATACGCAGTATTTT	CSVGDLSDTQYF	12	TRBV29-1	TRBJ2-3	many	NA
TGCAGCGTTGAAGATCCGGGACGCCCGCCCACTGAAGCTTTCTTT	CSVEDPGRPPTEAFF	15	TRBV29-1	TRBJ1-1	few	NA